Detailed here is one T cell receptor (beta chain). The entry originates in a study of cytomegalovirus exposure and HLA in healthy donors. There are 14 residues in the CDR3. V was cut by 2 bases and J by 7 bases, with 9 bases left in between. Germline V gene data show CDR1 as MGHDK and CDR2 as SYGVNS. PCR involved 60 Vbeta and 13 Jbeta primers. Assay used: immunoSEQ multiplex PCR; TCRdb lists only in-frame clones, some missing. The table records roughly 140,000 clones, roughly 79% of them present only once. The TCR originated in a woman aged 40 to 50 in good health and CMV-seropositive. Sequenced input: PBMCs. The chain employs TRBV25-1 and TRBJ1-6; D gene unclear. CDR3 sequence (DNA): TGTGCCAGCAGTGAAACAGCTGCAAATTCACCCCTCCACTTT. Residues: CASSETAANSPLHF.